This TCR beta chain was sequenced for a study of neurological immune-mediated disorders. The cDNA came from 5'RACE, which used 10-nucleotide random UMIs. TCRdb analysed the 5' RACE reads with MiXCR anew, one entry per CDR3 protein. The sample shows approximately 37,000 distinct CDR3 sequences, roughly an eighth of them seen only once. This clonotype was seen ten or more times. The antigen remains undetermined. The trim removed 4 bases at V and 3 bases at J, leaving 6 bases unmatched. This CDR3 is 15 amino acids long. Germline V gene sequence: CDR1 LGHDT, CDR2 YNNKEL (reference sequence). Points from the study as a whole: Multiple sclerosis was found to have the least TCR clonal expansion, below healthy controls, and HTLV-1-associated myelopathy the most. Expanded clones shared no CDR3 amino acid sequences across subjects, suggesting private repertoires in all groups.

Where libraries were unsorted, they were derived from 2 million PBMCs stored at -80 degrees C. Sequenced: PBMCs. V and J are TRBV3-1 and TRBJ2-1; TRBD1 matches at 7 bases. The receptor was isolated from a woman aged 50 to 60 with HTLV-1-associated myelopathy (HAM/TSP). The CDR3 loop reads CASSLRDRSYNEQFF. The CDR3 DNA follows: TGTGCCAGCAGCCTTAGGGACAGAAGCTACAATGAGCAGTTCTTC.